This T cell receptor (beta chain) is from a study of blood T cell repertoires in COVID-19. The CDR3 sequence is 13 residues long. Germline CDR1 and CDR2: MNHEY and SVGAGI. V dropped 0 bases and J dropped 3 bases, with 5 bases sitting between them. TCRdb's copy holds only in-frame clones and misses some; the assay was immunoSEQ multiplex PCR. The sample records 150,000 to 200,000 clones, about 86% being singletons. Sequencing was performed on peripheral blood. The TCR originated in a man between 18 and 29 years old with acute or convalescent COVID-19. The chain is built from TRBV6-5 and TRBJ1-2; D remains ambiguous. CDR3: CASSYSADYGYTF. Written as DNA, the CDR3 is TGTGCCAGCAGTTACTCGGCGGACTATGGCTACACCTTC.